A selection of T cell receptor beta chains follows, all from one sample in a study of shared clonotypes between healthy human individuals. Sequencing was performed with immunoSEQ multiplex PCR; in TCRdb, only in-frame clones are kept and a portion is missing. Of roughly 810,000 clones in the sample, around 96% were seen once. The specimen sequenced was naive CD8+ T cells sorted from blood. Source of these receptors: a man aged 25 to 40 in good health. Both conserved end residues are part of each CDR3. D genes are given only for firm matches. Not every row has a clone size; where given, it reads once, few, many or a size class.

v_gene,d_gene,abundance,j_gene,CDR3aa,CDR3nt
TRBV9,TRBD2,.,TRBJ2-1,CASSAPTSGRVYNEQFF,TGTGCCAGCAGCGCCCCGACTAGCGGGAGGGTGTACAATGAGCAGTTCTTC
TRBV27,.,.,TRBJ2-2,CASSLMIGGELFF,TGTGCCAGCAGTTTAATGATAGGGGGGGAGCTGTTTTTT
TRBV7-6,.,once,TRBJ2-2,CASSAGRRWGTGELFF,TGTGCCAGCAGCGCGGGCCGGCGTTGGGGAACCGGGGAGCTGTTTTTT
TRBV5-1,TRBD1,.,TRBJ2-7,CASSWTGGGEQYF,TGCGCCAGCAGCTGGACAGGGGGCGGCGAGCAGTACTTC
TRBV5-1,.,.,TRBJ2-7,CASSLEGGLFYEQYF,TGCGCCAGCAGCTTGGAAGGGGGTCTGTTCTACGAGCAGTACTTC
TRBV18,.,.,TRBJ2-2,CASSPPVRRNTGELFF,TGTGCCAGCTCACCACCAGTCAGAAGGAACACCGGGGAGCTGTTTTTT
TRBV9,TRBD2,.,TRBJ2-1,CASSLRLAGGIDEQFF,TGTGCCAGCAGCCTCAGACTAGCGGGAGGGATCGATGAGCAGTTCTTC
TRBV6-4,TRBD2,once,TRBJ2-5,CASRQSSGLAILLYQETQYF,TGTGCCAGCCGCCAGAGTTCGGGACTAGCCATCTTGTTGTACCAAGAGACCCAGTACTTC
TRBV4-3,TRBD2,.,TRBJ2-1,CASSQDRASGSYNEQFF,TGCGCCAGCAGCCAAGATAGGGCTAGCGGGAGTTACAATGAGCAGTTCTTC
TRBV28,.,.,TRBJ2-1,CASSFEGFGNEQFF,TGTGCCAGCAGTTTCGAGGGTTTCGGCAATGAGCAGTTCTTC
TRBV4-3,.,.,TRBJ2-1,CASSPDSSSYNEQFF,TGCGCCAGCAGCCCGGACAGTTCCTCCTACAATGAGCAGTTCTTC
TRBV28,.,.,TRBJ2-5,CASSFRPGETQYF,TGTGCCAGCAGTTTCAGGCCCGGCGAGACCCAGTACTTC
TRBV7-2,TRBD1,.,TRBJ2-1,CASSSRTGGNNEQFF,TGTGCCAGCAGCTCCCGGACAGGGGGGAACAATGAGCAGTTCTTC
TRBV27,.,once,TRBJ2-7,CASSLGPNDEQYF,TGTGCCAGCAGTTTGGGGCCTAACGACGAGCAGTACTTC
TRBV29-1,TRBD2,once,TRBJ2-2,CSGLAGSTGELFF,TGCAGCGGACTAGCGGGAAGTACCGGGGAGCTGTTTTTT
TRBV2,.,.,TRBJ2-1,CASKSNYNEQFF,TGTGCCAGCAAATCGAATTACAATGAGCAGTTCTTC
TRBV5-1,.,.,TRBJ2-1,CASSFSRAWDEQFF,TGCGCCAGCAGCTTTTCCCGGGCGTGGGATGAGCAGTTCTTC
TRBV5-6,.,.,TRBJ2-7,CASSSSNYEQYF,TGTGCCAGCAGCTCCTCAAACTACGAGCAGTACTTC
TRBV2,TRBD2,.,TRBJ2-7,CASSEAFSGRTLYEQYF,TGTGCCAGCAGTGAAGCGTTTAGCGGGCGAACCCTCTACGAGCAGTACTTC
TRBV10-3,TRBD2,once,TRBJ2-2,CAISDPGLGSGELFF,TGTGCCATCAGTGACCCGGGACTAGGAAGCGGGGAGCTGTTTTTT
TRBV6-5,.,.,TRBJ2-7,CASSSRQAGFTYEQYF,TGTGCCAGCAGTTCCCGACAAGCAGGGTTTACCTACGAGCAGTACTTC
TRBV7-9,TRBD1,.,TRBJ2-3,CASTPRGTGSTDTQYF,TGTGCCAGCACTCCCCGAGGGACAGGGAGCACAGATACGCAGTATTTT
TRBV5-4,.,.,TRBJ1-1,CASSSRGGTEAFF,TGTGCCAGCAGTTCCAGGGGTGGCACTGAAGCTTTCTTT
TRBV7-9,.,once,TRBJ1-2,CASSPFADYGYTF,TGTGCCAGCAGCCCCTTTGCGGACTATGGCTACACCTTC
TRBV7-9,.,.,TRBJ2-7,CASSLVRTAYEQYF,TGTGCCAGCAGCTTAGTAAGGACAGCCTACGAGCAGTACTTC
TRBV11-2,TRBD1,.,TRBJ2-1,CASSLRGRTYNEQFF,TGTGCCAGCAGCTTAAGGGGGCGAACCTACAATGAGCAGTTCTTC
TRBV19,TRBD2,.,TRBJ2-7,CASSIGTSGYEQYF,TGTGCCAGTAGTATCGGGACTAGCGGTTACGAGCAGTACTTC
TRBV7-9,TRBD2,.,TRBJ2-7,CASTLSGTPYEQYF,TGTGCCAGCACCCTTAGCGGGACCCCCTACGAGCAGTACTTC
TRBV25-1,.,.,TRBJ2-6,CASSGRTDRQSGANVLTF,TGTGCCAGCAGTGGCCGGACAGATCGACAGTCTGGGGCCAACGTCCTGACTTTC
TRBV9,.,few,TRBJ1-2,CASSVANYGYTF,TGTGCCAGCAGCGTAGCGAACTATGGCTACACCTTC
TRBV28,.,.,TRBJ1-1,CASSSGPLNTEAFF,TGTGCCAGCAGTTCGGGACCGCTGAACACTGAAGCTTTCTTT
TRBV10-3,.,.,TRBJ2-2,CAISDTINTGELFF,TGTGCCATCAGTGATACGATTAACACCGGGGAGCTGTTTTTT
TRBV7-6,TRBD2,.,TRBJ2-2,CASSLGAAGGGTGELFF,TGTGCCAGCAGCTTAGGTGCAGCGGGAGGGGGTACCGGGGAGCTGTTTTTT
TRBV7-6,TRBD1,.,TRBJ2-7,CASSRTTTDRVNLYEQYF,TGTGCCAGCAGCCGCACGACGACAGACAGGGTAAATCTCTACGAGCAGTACTTC
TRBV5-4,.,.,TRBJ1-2,CASRLIARYGYTF,TGTGCCAGCAGGCTTATTGCTAGATATGGCTACACCTTC
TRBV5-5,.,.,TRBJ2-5,CASSLPDGGQETQYF,TGTGCCAGCAGCTTACCCGACGGGGGCCAAGAGACCCAGTACTTC
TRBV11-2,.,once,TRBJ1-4,CASSLTGGMPGEKLFF,TGTGCCAGCAGCTTAACCGGGGGGATGCCAGGAGAAAAACTGTTTTTT
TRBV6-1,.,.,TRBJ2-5,CASSDTGGGETQYF,TGTGCCAGCAGTGATACAGGGGGGGGAGAGACCCAGTACTTC
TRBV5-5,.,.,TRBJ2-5,CASSLALGQETQYF,TGTGCCAGCAGCTTGGCTCTTGGTCAAGAGACCCAGTACTTC
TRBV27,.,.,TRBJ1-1,CASSFLGTNTEAFF,TGTGCCAGCAGTTTTCTGGGGACGAACACTGAAGCTTTCTTT
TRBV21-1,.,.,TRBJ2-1,CASRLTSSSYNEQFF,TGTGCCAGCCGGCTAACTTCGAGCTCCTACAATGAGCAGTTCTTC
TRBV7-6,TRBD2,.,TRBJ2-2,CASSSRLAANTGELFF,TGTGCCAGCAGCTCCAGACTAGCGGCGAACACCGGGGAGCTGTTTTTT
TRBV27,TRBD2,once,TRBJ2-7,CASSPGTRGHEQYF,TGTGCCAGCAGCCCAGGGACTAGAGGCCACGAGCAGTACTTC
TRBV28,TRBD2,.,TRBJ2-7,CASSSGNYEQYF,TGTGCCAGCAGCAGCGGGAATTACGAGCAGTACTTC
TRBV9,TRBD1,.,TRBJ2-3,CASSEGQASTDTQYF,TGTGCCAGCAGCGAGGGACAGGCTAGCACAGATACGCAGTATTTT
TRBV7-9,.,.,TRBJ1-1,CASSFQVGVEAFF,TGTGCCAGCAGCTTCCAGGTGGGGGTTGAAGCTTTCTTT
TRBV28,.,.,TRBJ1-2,CASSERGAGIYGYTF,TGTGCCAGCAGCGAAAGAGGGGCAGGGATCTATGGCTACACCTTC
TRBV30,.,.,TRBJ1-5,CAWSVGLGNQPQHF,TGTGCCTGGAGTGTAGGGCTCGGCAATCAGCCCCAGCATTTT
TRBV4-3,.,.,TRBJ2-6,CASSQDETSIGANVLTF,TGCGCCAGCAGCCAAGACGAGACTTCGATAGGGGCCAACGTCCTGACTTTC
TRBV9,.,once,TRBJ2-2,CASSAPITGELFF,TGTGCCAGCAGCGCCCCCATCACCGGGGAGCTGTTTTTT
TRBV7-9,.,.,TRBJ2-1,CASSFRLSSYNEQFF,TGTGCCAGCAGCTTCAGACTAAGCTCCTACAATGAGCAGTTCTTC
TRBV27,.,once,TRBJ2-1,CASSDRGKGLNNEQFF,TGTGCCAGCAGCGATAGAGGTAAAGGACTGAACAATGAGCAGTTCTTC
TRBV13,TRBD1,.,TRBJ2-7,CASSPGQGAYYEQYF,TGTGCCAGCAGTCCGGGACAGGGGGCCTACTACGAGCAGTACTTC
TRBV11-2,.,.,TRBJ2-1,CASSRFGTAGTEQFF,TGTGCCAGCAGCCGCTTCGGGACGGCAGGCACAGAGCAGTTCTTC